The clone carrying this TCR beta chain was recorded at least ten times. Trimming pared 0 bases from V and 6 bases from J, leaving 9 bases between. From germline, CDR1 is DFQATT and CDR2 SNEGSKA (reference sequence). The CDR3 extends over 13 amino acids. This specimen comes from a study of response to subunit inactivated influenza vaccine. TCRdb passed the RT-PCR reads through MiXCR, listing each CDR3 protein once. Here the sample spans approximately 700,000 distinct CDR3 sequences, 15% to 19% being singletons. Specimen: PBMCs from blood, collected about 12 days after vaccination. V and J are TRBV20-1 and TRBJ2-1; D gene uncertain. This TCR came from a man aged 50-59 years who received an inactivated influenza vaccine. Written as DNA, the CDR3 is TGCAGTGCTAGAGATCCTGGCGTCAATGAGCAGTTCTTC. The encoded protein is CSARDPGVNEQFF.